This passage covers 27 T cell receptor beta chains from one sample sequenced in a study of CD8 T cells in Susac syndrome (dated by TCRdb to between 2018 and 2021). The library was prepared using the immunoSEQ multiplex PCR assay. RNA was extracted using the RNeasy kit, and roughly 0.45 to 1 ug of the RNA was reverse transcribed with random hexamers. Clones were called with MiXCR by TCRdb after fastp trimmed the public reads at Q25, and only in-frame beta chains were retained. Entries that share a CDR3 protein sequence are merged under the most common genes and DNA. The sample table contains about 160,000 distinct CDR3 sequences; only one count was recorded for about 91% of them. The ten largest clones represent around 0.08% of the sample. Sequencing was carried out using CD4+ T cells from PBMCs. These receptors all come from a human donor in good health.

This chain connects TRBV2 to TRBJ2-5, with 10 bases lining up with TRBD2. J lost 4 bases, V lost 6 bases, and 14 bases had no gene match. Germline V lookup: CDR1 SNHLY, CDR2 FYNNEI. CDR3 length: 17 amino acids. The CDR3 DNA follows: TGTGCCAGCAGCTGGGAACTAGCGGGATTTTCTTCAGAGACCCAGTACTTC. It encodes CASSWELAGFSSETQYF.

The genes are TRBV28 and TRBJ2-7, with D possibly being TRBD1 (5 bases). V shed 3 bases and J shed 7 bases, with 7 bases lying between them. The CDR3 is 11 amino acids. Germline V gene data show CDR1 as MDHEN and CDR2 as SYDVKM. The CDR3 reads CASSFYREQYF. The CDR3 DNA follows: TGTGCCAGCAGTTTTTACAGGGAGCAGTACTTC.

This rearrangement joins TRBV19 to TRBJ2-5; 8 bases are shared with TRBD2. The J segment lost 6 bases and the V segment lost 7 bases, leaving 7 bases of the junction unmatched. The CDR3 consists of 13 residues. CDR1 is LNHDA, CDR2 SQIVND, per germline (reference sequence). The CDR3 DNA sequence: TGTGCCAGTACCGACCGGGAGGGTAAGACCCAGTACTTC. Encoded protein: CASTDREGKTQYF.

The genes are TRBV6-6 and TRBJ2-1, with D unclear. This CDR3 comprises 15 residues. With 6 bases removed from V and 6 bases from J, the gap between germline ends came to 18 bases. Germline CDR1 and CDR2: MNHNY and SVGAGI (reference sequence). In DNA form, the CDR3 reads TGTGCCAGCAGCCAATCTCGGACCTATCTCAATGAGCAGTTCTTC. Translated: CASSQSRTYLNEQFF.

The chain uses TRBV4-1 and TRBJ2-7, with D uncertain. Deletions cut 0 bases from V and 2 bases from J, with 5 bases between. From germline, CDR1 is MGHRA and CDR2 YSYEKL. The CDR3 length is 13 residues. CDR3 bases: TGCGCCAGCAGCCAAGAGGCACCCTACGAGCAGTACTTC. This translates into CASSQEAPYEQYF.

The J gene is TRBJ1-2, the V gene TRBV10-3; D ambiguous. The CDR3 consists of 16 residues. Trimming pared 2 bases from V and 3 bases from J, leaving 16 bases between. Germline CDR1 reads ENHRY; CDR2 reads SYGVKD. The CDR3 sequence: CAISEPVRVYHYGYTF. As DNA, the CDR3 is TGTGCCATCAGTGAGCCGGTCCGAGTATATCACTATGGCTACACCTTC.

The V and J genes are TRBV6-5 and TRBJ2-5; a possible D gene is TRBD1 (6 bases). CDR3 length: 17 residues. V gave up 6 bases and J gave up 2 bases, with 22 bases separating them. CDR1 and CDR2 from the germline V gene are MNHEY and SVGAGI. This CDR3 is CASSYVGGGRGQETQYF. Here the CDR3 DNA reads TGTGCCAGCAGCTACGTGGGTGGGGGCAGGGGACAAGAGACCCAGTACTTC.

V and J are TRBV18 and TRBJ2-5; either TRBD1 or TRBD2 may supply D (6 bases each). Between the trimmed V and J ends, which lost 3 bases and 5 bases, there was a span of 13 bases. This CDR3 spans 14 amino acids. The germline V gene has CDR1 KGHSH and CDR2 LQKENI. The CDR3 nucleotides are TGTGCCAGCTCACCCAGACAGGAGGGCGAGACCCAGTACTTC. It codes for CASSPRQEGETQYF.

CDR3 protein: CASSPLAGASYEQYF. The CDR3 DNA reads TGTGCCAGCAGTCCACTAGCGGGGGCCTCCTACGAGCAGTACTTC. The rearrangement uses TRBV2 and TRBJ2-7; 11 positions agree with TRBD2. Per the germline V gene, CDR1 is SNHLY and CDR2 is FYNNEI. Germline trimming cut 5 bases from V and 0 bases from J; bases unmatched to any gene: 3. The CDR3 is made up of 15 amino acids. Full variable domain (remainder filled in from reference TRBV2 and TRBJ2-7): EPEVTQTPSHQVTQMGQEVILRCVPISNHLYFYWYRQILGQKVEFLVSFYNNEISEKSEIFDDQFSVERPDGSNFTLKIRSTKLEDSAMYFCASSPLAGASYEQYFGPGTRLTVT.

The genes are TRBV29-1 and TRBJ1-3; 10 bases map to TRBD1. Germline trimming cut 6 bases from V and 2 bases from J; bases unmatched to any gene: 4. This CDR3 has 14 amino acids. The germline gives CDR1 SQVTM, CDR2 ANQGSEA. CDR3 residues: CSVDRGLAGNTIYF. In nucleotides, the CDR3 is TGCAGCGTCGACAGGGGGCTGGCTGGAAACACCATATATTTT. The full variable domain, rest sourced from reference TRBV29-1 and TRBJ1-3, is SAVISQKPSRDICQRGTSLTIQCQVDSQVTMMFWYRQQPGQSLTLIATANQGSEATYESGFVIDKFPISRPNLTFSTLTVSNMSPEDSSIYLCSVDRGLAGNTIYFGEGSWLTVV.

V usage is TRBV20-1 and J usage is TRBJ2-7; D possibly uses TRBD1 or TRBD2 (5 bases each). V lost 5 bases, J lost 1 base, and 9 bases lay in between. The CDR3 is 12 amino acids. Germline V gives CDR1 DFQATT, CDR2 SNEGSKA (reference sequence). The CDR3 is CSARDHSYEQYF. DNA for the CDR3: TGCAGTGCTCGGGACCATTCCTACGAGCAGTACTTC.

This chain links TRBV3-1 with TRBJ2-5, with a possible D match to TRBD2 (6 bases). The CDR3 has 13 amino acids. Germline-derived CDR1 and CDR2 are LGHDT and YNNKEL (reference sequence). Trimming stripped 1 base from V and 5 bases from J, with 8 bases between. In DNA form, the CDR3 reads TGTGCCAGCAGCCAAGCGGGGGTCGAGACCCAGTACTTC. Its translation: CASSQAGVETQYF.

This chain joins TRBV7-9 and TRBJ2-5; TRBD1 matches 8 bases. The germline V gene has CDR1 SEHNR and CDR2 FQNEAQ (reference sequence). The ends lost 6 bases at V and 4 bases at J; junction bases unmatched: 19. CDR3 size: 18 residues. CDR3 sequence: CASSPISIGRGLGETQYF. CDR3 sequence (DNA): TGTGCCAGCAGTCCCATCTCCATTGGCAGGGGGCTTGGAGAGACCCAGTACTTC.

J is TRBJ2-3 and V is TRBV18, with 8 bases fitting TRBD1. V dropped 0 bases and J dropped 2; count of bases not matched to a gene: 7. Germline V gene data show CDR1 as KGHSH and CDR2 as LQKENI. The CDR3 spans 17 residues. In DNA, the CDR3 is TGTGCCAGCTCACCACCTCGGACAGGGAGGTCCACAGATACGCAGTATTTT. This sequence encodes CASSPPRTGRSTDTQYF.

This chain uses TRBV20-1 with TRBJ2-1; 7 bases agree with TRBD1. The CDR3 has 13 residues. The germline V gene encodes CDR1 DFQATT and CDR2 SNEGSKA (reference sequence). Losses at the gene ends were 6 bases for V and 3 bases for J; bases not matched to a gene: 5. This CDR3 is CSAPGQLYNEQFF. CDR3 nucleotides: TGCAGTGCCCCGGGACAGCTCTACAATGAGCAGTTCTTC.

The rearrangement uses TRBV6-1 and TRBJ1-3; 7 positions match TRBD1. The length of the CDR3 is 14 residues. V lost 4 bases to trimming and J lost 11 bases; unmatched junction nucleotides: 11. Germline lookup yields CDR1 MNHNS and CDR2 SASEGT. DNA for the CDR3: TGTGCCAGCAGTGTTCACAGACAGGGCGGCCCCATATATTTT. It translates to CASSVHRQGGPIYF.

DNA of the CDR3: TGTGCCAGCAGGGCCGCAGGGGGGAACGGCTACACCTTC. Its protein is CASRAAGGNGYTF. The chain carries TRBV7-6 and TRBJ1-2; 7 bases agree with TRBD1. V gave up 6 bases and J gave up 8 bases; unmatched junction bases: 9. Per germline, CDR1 SGHVS and CDR2 FNYEAQ. This CDR3 is 13 amino acids long.

The CDR3 DNA reads as TGTGCCAGCAGCCCTAGCGGGAGCTCTCACGAGCAGTACTTC. This encodes CASSPSGSSHEQYF. The V and J genes are TRBV28 and TRBJ2-7; TRBD2 agrees at 10 bases. Germline V gene lookup returns CDR1 MDHEN and CDR2 SYDVKM. The CDR3 runs to 14 residues. The V and J ends lost 6 bases and 5 bases, in that order; junction bases with no gene match: 7.

The chain is built from TRBV9 and TRBJ2-2, with D perhaps being TRBD1 or TRBD2 (5 bases each). Trimming shortened V by 4 bases and J by 6 bases, and 16 bases separated the two germline ends. The CDR3 has 15 residues. Germline loops: CDR1 SGDLS, CDR2 YYNGEE. CDR3 nucleotides: TGTGCCAGCAGCATCCGGGGCGACGGCCCCGGGGAGCTGTTTTTT. Protein sequence: CASSIRGDGPGELFF.

The rearrangement uses TRBV5-1 and TRBJ2-3; TRBD1 matches at 12 bases. Trimming at V came to 0 bases and at J to 4 bases, leaving 3 bases not matched to a gene. CDR1 and CDR2 from the germline V gene are SGHRS and YFSETQ. The CDR3 covers 16 residues. For the CDR3, the DNA is TGCGCCAGCAGCTTGGATGGGACAGGGGGCGCAGATACGCAGTATTTT. Encoded protein: CASSLDGTGGADTQYF.

V is TRBV6-1 and J is TRBJ1-1; TRBD1 matches 7 bases. J lost 8 bases, V lost 4 bases, and 10 bases had no gene match. Germline V gene data show CDR1 as MNHNS and CDR2 as SASEGT. The length of the CDR3 is 14 residues. DNA of the CDR3: TGTGCCAGCAGTGGGACAGGAACCCAGGGAGAAGCTTTCTTT. Amino acids: CASSGTGTQGEAFF.

The chain couples TRBV11-2 to TRBJ2-4; D is tentatively TRBD1 or TRBD2 (6 bases each). Deletions cut 7 bases from V and 0 bases from J, with 10 bases between. The germline gives CDR1 SGHAT, CDR2 FQNNGV. The CDR3 consists of 14 residues. The DNA for the CDR3 is TGTGCCAGCACCCGGGGGCTAGCCAAAAACATTCAGTACTTC. Amino acids: CASTRGLAKNIQYF. Full variable domain (remainder filled in from reference TRBV11-2 and TRBJ2-4): EAGVAQSPRYKIIEKRQSVAFWCNPISGHATLYWYQQILGQGPKLLIQFQNNGVVDDSQLPKDRFSAERLKGVDSTLKIQPAKLEDSAVYLCASTRGLAKNIQYFGAGTRLSVL.

This rearrangement joins TRBV28 to TRBJ1-5, with TRBD1 as a possible D gene (5 bases). From germline, CDR1 is MDHEN and CDR2 SYDVKM. The CDR3 loop spans 14 amino acids. V gave up 3 bases and J gave up 2 bases, with 8 bases separating them. The CDR3 spells CASSLGVRNQPQHF. The CDR3, as DNA: TGTGCCAGCAGTTTGGGGGTTCGCAATCAGCCCCAGCATTTT.

The gene calls are TRBV18 and TRBJ2-7; TRBD1 matches at 9 bases. Germline CDR1 is KGHSH and CDR2 is LQKENI. After removal of 8 bases from V and 5 bases from J, the junction contained 10 bases not matched to a gene. CDR3 length: 14 residues. As DNA, the CDR3 is TGTGCCAGCGCCCTGGGGACAGGGTCCAACGAGCAGTACTTC. Translated: CASALGTGSNEQYF. Full variable domain (missing parts from reference TRBV18 and TRBJ2-7): NAGVMQNPRHLVRRRGQEARLRCSPMKGHSHVYWYRQLPEEGLKFMVYLQKENIIDESGMPKERFSAEFPKEGPSILRIQQVVRGDSAAYFCASALGTGSNEQYFGPGTRLTVT.

The count of this clonotype is one. V and J are TRBV3-1 and TRBJ2-7, with 8 positions matching TRBD2. The germline CDR1 and CDR2 sequences are LGHDT and YNNKEL (reference sequence). This CDR3 has 14 residues. Trimming removed 2 bases from V and 1 base from J; junction bases left unmatched: 1. In DNA form, the CDR3 reads TGTGCCAGCAGCCAAATAGCGGGGTCCTACGAGCAGTACTTC. Protein: CASSQIAGSYEQYF.

The J gene is TRBJ2-6, the V gene TRBV29-1; 9 bases map to TRBD1. The germline CDR1 and CDR2 sequences are SQVTM and ANQGSEA. The length of the CDR3 is 16 residues. The junction had 6 bases not matched to a gene; V was cut back by 3 bases and J by 3 bases. This CDR3 is CSVDYRGRDGANVLTF. In DNA, the CDR3 is TGCAGCGTTGATTACAGGGGGCGCGATGGGGCCAACGTCCTGACTTTC.

The chain couples TRBV19 to TRBJ2-3; TRBD1 matches 7 bases. Germline V gene lookup returns CDR1 LNHDA and CDR2 SQIVND (reference sequence). V shed 5 bases and J 5 bases; nucleotides not matched to a gene: 7. The CDR3 covers 14 residues. CDR3 protein: CASSSTGQGDTQYF. CDR3 sequence (DNA): TGTGCCAGTAGTTCGACAGGGCAGGGAGATACGCAGTATTTT.